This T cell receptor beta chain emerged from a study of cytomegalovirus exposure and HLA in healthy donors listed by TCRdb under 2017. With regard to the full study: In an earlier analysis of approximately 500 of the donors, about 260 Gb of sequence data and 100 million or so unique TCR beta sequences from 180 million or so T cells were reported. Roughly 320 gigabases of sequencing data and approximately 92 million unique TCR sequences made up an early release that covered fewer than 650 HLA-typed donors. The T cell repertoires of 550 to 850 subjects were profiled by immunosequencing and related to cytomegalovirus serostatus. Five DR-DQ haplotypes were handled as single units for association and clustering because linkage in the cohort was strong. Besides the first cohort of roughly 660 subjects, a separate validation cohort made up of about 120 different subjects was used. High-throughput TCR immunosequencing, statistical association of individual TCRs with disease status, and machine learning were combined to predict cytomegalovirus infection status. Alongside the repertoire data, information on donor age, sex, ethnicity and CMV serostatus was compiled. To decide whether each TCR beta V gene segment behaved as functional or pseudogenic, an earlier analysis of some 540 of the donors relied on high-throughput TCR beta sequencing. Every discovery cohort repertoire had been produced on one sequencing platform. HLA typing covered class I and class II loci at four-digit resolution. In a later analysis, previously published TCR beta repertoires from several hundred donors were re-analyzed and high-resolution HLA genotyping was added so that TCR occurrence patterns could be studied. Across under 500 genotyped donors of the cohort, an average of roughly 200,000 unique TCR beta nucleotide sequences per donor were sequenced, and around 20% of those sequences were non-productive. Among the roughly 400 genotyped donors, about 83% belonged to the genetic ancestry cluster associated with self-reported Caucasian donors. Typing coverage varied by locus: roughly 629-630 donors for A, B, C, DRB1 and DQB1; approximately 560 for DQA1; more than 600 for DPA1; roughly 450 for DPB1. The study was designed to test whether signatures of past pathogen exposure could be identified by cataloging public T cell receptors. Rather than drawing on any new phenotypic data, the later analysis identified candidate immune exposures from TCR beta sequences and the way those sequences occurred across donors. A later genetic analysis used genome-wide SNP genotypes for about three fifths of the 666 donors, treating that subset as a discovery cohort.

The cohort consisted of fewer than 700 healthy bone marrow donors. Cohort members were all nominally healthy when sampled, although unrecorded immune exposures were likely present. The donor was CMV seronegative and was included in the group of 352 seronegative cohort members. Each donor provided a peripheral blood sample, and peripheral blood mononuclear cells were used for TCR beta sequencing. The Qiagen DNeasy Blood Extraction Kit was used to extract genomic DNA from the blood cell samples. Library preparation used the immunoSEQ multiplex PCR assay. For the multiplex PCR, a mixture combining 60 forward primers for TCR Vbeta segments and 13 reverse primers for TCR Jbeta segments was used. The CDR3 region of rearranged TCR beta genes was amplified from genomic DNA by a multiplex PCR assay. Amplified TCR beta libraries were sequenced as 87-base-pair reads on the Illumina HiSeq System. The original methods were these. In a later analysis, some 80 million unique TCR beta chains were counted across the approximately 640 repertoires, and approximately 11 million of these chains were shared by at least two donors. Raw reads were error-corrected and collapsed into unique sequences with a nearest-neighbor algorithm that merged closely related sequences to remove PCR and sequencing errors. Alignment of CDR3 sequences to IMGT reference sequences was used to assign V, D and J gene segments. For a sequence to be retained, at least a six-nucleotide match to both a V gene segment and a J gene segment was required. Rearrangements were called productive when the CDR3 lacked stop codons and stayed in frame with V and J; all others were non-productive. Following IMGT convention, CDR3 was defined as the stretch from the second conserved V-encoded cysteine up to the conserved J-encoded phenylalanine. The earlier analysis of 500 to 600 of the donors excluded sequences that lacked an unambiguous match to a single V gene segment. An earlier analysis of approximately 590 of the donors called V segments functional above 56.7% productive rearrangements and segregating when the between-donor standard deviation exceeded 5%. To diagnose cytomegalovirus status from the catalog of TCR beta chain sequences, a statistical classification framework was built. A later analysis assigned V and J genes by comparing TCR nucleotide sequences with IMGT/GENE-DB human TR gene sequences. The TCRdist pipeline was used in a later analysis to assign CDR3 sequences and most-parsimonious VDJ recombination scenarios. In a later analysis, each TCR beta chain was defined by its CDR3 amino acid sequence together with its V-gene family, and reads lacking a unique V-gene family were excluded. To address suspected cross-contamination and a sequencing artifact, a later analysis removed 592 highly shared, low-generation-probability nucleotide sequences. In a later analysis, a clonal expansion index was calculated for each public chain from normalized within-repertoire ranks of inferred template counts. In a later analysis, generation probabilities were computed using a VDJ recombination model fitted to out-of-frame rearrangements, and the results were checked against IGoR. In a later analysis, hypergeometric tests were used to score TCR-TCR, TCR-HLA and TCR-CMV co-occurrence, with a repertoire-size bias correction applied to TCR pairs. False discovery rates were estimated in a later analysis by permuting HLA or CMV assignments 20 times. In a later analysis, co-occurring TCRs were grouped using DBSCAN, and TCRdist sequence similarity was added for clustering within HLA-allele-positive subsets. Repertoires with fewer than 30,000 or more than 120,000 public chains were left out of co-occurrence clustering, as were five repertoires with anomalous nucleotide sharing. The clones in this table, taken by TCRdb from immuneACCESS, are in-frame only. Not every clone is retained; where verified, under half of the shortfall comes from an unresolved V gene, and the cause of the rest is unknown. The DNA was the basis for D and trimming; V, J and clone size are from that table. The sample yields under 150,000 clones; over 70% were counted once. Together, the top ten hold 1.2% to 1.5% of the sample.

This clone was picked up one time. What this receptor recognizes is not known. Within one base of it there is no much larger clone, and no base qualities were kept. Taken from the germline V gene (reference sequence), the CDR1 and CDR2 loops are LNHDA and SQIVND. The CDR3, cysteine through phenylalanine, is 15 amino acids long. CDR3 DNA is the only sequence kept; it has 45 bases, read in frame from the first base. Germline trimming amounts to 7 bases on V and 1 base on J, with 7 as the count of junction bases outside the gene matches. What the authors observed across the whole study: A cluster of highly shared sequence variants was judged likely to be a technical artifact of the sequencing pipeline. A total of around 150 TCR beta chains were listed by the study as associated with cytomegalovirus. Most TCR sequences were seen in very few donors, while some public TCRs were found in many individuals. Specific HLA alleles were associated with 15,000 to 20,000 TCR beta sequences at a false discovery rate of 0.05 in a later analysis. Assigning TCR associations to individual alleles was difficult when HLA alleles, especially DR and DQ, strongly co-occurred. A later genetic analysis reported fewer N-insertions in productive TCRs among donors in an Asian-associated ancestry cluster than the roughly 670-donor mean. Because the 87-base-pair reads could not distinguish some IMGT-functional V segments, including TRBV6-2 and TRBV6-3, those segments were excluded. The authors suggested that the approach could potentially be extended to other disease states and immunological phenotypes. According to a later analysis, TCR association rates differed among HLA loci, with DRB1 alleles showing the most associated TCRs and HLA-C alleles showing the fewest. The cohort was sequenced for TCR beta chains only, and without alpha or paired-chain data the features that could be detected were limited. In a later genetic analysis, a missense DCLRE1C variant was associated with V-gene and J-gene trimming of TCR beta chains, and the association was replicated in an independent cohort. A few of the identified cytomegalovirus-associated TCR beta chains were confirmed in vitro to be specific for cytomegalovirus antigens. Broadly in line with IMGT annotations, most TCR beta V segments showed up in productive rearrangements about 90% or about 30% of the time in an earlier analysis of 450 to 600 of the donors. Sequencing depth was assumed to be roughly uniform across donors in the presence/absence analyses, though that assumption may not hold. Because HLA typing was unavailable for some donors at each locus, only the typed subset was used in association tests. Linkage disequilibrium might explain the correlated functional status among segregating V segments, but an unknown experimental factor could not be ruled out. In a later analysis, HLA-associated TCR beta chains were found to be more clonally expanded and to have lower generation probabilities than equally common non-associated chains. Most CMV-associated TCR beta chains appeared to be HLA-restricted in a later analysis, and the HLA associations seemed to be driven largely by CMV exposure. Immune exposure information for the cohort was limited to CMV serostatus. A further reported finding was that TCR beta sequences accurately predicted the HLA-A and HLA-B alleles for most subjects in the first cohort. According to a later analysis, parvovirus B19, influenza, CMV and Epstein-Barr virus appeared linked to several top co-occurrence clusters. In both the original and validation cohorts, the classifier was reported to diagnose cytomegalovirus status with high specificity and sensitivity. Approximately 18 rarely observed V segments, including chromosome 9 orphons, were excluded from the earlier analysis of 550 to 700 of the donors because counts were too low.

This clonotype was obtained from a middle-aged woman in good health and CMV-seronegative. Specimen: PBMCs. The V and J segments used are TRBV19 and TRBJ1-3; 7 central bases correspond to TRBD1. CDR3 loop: CASNRDSSSGNTIYF. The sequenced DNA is TGTGCCAGTAACAGGGACAGTTCGTCTGGAAACACCATATATTTT.